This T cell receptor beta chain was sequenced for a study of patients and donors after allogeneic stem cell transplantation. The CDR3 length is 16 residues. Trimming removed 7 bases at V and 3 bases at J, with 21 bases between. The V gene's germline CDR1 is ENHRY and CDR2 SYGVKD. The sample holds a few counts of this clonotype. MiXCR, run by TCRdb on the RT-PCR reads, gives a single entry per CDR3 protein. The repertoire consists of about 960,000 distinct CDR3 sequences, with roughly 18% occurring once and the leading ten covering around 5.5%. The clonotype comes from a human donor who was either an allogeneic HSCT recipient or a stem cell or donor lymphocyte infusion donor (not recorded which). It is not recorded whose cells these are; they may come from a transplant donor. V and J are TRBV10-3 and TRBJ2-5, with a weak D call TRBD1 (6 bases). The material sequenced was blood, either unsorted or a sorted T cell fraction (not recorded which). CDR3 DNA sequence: TGTGCCATCATCCAGTTACAGGGCCTCCTAAAAGAGACCCAGTACTTC. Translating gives CAIIQLQGLLKETQYF.